The rows below give T cell receptor beta chains drawn from one sample of a study of long-term antiretroviral therapy in people with HIV. Clones were read by immunoSEQ multiplex PCR, and TCRdb kept only the in-frame ones, dropping some. The data hold 30,000 to 40,000 clones, with 87% observed a single time. Sequencing was performed on unsorted PBMCs, taken 1.1 years after starting antiretroviral therapy. The receptors here all came from a man between 18 and 35 years old with HIV. Both conserved end residues are part of each CDR3. A D gene is named only where the DNA matches it firmly. Only some rows state a clone size, as once, few, many or a class for expanded clones.

j_call,cdr3_length,d_call,v_call,clone_size,cdr3_nt,cdr3_aa
TRBJ1-3,14,.,TRBV6-5,.,TGTGCCAGCATCGGGCCGGGGGCTGGAAACACCATATATTTT,CASIGPGAGNTIYF
TRBJ1-3,16,TRBD1,TRBV28,.,TGTGCCAGCAGAAGCGAGAGCGGACAGGGTGGAAACACCATATATTTT,CASRSESGQGGNTIYF
TRBJ2-5,13,TRBD2,TRBV10-3,once,TGTGCCATCAGACTAGCGGGTGAAGAGACCCAGTACTTC,CAIRLAGEETQYF
TRBJ2-1,14,.,TRBV11-1,.,TGTGCCAGCAGCTTAGCAGGGGCGTACAATGAGCAGTTCTTC,CASSLAGAYNEQFF
TRBJ1-1,15,TRBD1,TRBV19,.,TGTGCCAGTAGGGTGACAGGGTTTAGTTCCTCTGAAGCTTTCTTT,CASRVTGFSSSEAFF
TRBJ2-7,16,.,TRBV6-6,.,TGTGCCAGCAGTACGAGGGACGGTTGGTTTATGTACGAGCAGTACTTC,CASSTRDGWFMYEQYF
TRBJ1-4,13,.,TRBV6-6,once,TGTGCCAGCAGTTACGGGCAGAATGAAAAACTGTTTTTT,CASSYGQNEKLFF
TRBJ2-2,13,.,TRBV19,.,TGTGCCAGTAGTATACAGGGCACCGGGGAGCTGTTTTTT,CASSIQGTGELFF
TRBJ2-1,15,TRBD2,TRBV11-3,.,TGTGCCAGCAGCTCCTCAATAGCGGGAGCGTATGAGCAGTTCTTC,CASSSSIAGAYEQFF
TRBJ2-5,13,TRBD1,TRBV11-2,.,TGTGCCACCAGGGGGCCGGGCCGAGAGACCCAGTACTTC,CATRGPGRETQYF
TRBJ1-2,13,.,TRBV2,.,TGTGCCAGCAGTGAAGCAGGAACAAGCGGCTACACCTTC,CASSEAGTSGYTF
TRBJ2-7,15,TRBD1,TRBV5-1,.,TGCGCCAGCAGCTTACAGGGGAATATGAGATACGAGCAGTACTTC,CASSLQGNMRYEQYF
TRBJ2-1,18,TRBD2,TRBV4-1,.,TGCGCCAGCAGCCAAGAACTTAGCGGGGGAGCTACCTACAATGAGCAGTTCTTC,CASSQELSGGATYNEQFF
TRBJ2-2,14,.,TRBV6-4,.,TGTGCCAGCAGTGACCGACAGGACACCGGGGAGCTGTTTTTT,CASSDRQDTGELFF
TRBJ1-1,13,.,TRBV30,.,TGTGCCTGGAGTGTAAGGTTGCGCTGGTGGATTCTCTTT,CAWSVRLRWWILF
TRBJ1-2,12,.,TRBV6-4,.,TGTGCCAGCAGTGCGGGAAACTATGGCTACACCTTC,CASSAGNYGYTF
TRBJ2-5,14,TRBD1,TRBV18,once,TGTGCCAGCTCACGCGACAGGGGCGGCGAGACCCAGTACTTC,CASSRDRGGETQYF
TRBJ2-2,15,TRBD2,TRBV28,.,TGTGCCAGCAGTCGGACTAGCGGGAACACCGGGGAGCTGTTTTTT,CASSRTSGNTGELFF
TRBJ1-1,14,.,TRBV12-5,.,TGTGCTAGTGGCCCAACAGGGTACGACACTGAAGCTTTCTTT,CASGPTGYDTEAFF
TRBJ2-7,19,TRBD1,TRBV27,.,TGTGCCAGCAGTGCCACCCAATTATTACCGGGACAGGTTTCCTACGAGCAGTACTTC,CASSATQLLPGQVSYEQYF
TRBJ2-7,14,.,TRBV19,.,TGTGCCAGTAGTTGGGGCAGGGGGGCCTACGAGCAGTACTTC,CASSWGRGAYEQYF
TRBJ2-1,14,.,TRBV5-1,.,TGCGCCAGCAGGAAACCGGGATCCGACAATGAGCAGTTCTTC,CASRKPGSDNEQFF
TRBJ2-1,13,.,TRBV10-2,.,TGCGCCAGCGGGGGGGCCTCCTACAATGAGCAGTTCTTC,CASGGASYNEQFF
TRBJ1-1,13,.,TRBV4-3,.,TGCGCCAGCAGCCCCTCAGTGAACACTGAAGCTTTCTTT,CASSPSVNTEAFF
TRBJ2-5,15,TRBD2,TRBV2,.,TGTGCCAGCAGTCTAAGGACTAGCGGGAGTGAGACCCAGTACTTC,CASSLRTSGSETQYF
TRBJ2-3,16,TRBD1,TRBV5-1,.,TGCGCCAGCAGCCCAGGGACAGCTCAGACCACAGATACGCAGTATTTT,CASSPGTAQTTDTQYF
TRBJ2-7,15,.,TRBV15,.,TGTGCCACCAGCAGAGTCGTCGGGGGGCCCTACGAGCAGTACTTC,CATSRVVGGPYEQYF
TRBJ2-1,14,.,TRBV2,.,TGTGCCAGCGGAGAGGGCGTAATCAACAATGAGCAGTTCTTC,CASGEGVINNEQFF
TRBJ2-7,16,TRBD2,TRBV4-1,once,TGCGCCAGCAGCCAAGATGGGGGGGGGAACGTTCGCGAGCAGTACTTC,CASSQDGGGNVREQYF
TRBJ1-6,15,.,TRBV5-8,.,TGTGCCAGCAGCTGGTCGGGGGCAGGAAGATCACCCCTCCACTTT,CASSWSGAGRSPLHF
TRBJ1-1,14,.,TRBV5-5,once,TGTGCCAGCAGCTTGTGGGCCCAACGCACTGAAGCTTTCTTT,CASSLWAQRTEAFF
TRBJ2-1,12,.,TRBV7-3,.,TGTGCCAGCAGCCCGCCAGGAGGTGAGCAGTTCTTC,CASSPPGGEQFF
TRBJ2-6,17,.,TRBV5-4,.,TGTGCCAGCAGCTCCCGGACAGCTAGCTCTGGGGCCAACGTCCTGACTTTC,CASSSRTASSGANVLTF
TRBJ2-1,13,.,TRBV7-8,.,TGTGCCAGCACCCTGAGGGGGAACGGTGAGCAGTTCTTC,CASTLRGNGEQFF
TRBJ1-6,12,TRBD1,TRBV6-5,.,TGTGCCAGTGGACAGGGGATCTTGGCCCTCCACTTT,CASGQGILALHF
TRBJ2-1,15,.,TRBV9,.,TGTGCCAGCAGACCGGGACTTTTGGCTTACAATGAGCAGTTCTTC,CASRPGLLAYNEQFF
TRBJ2-2,18,TRBD2,TRBV19,.,TGTGCCAGTAGTCCCTCAGTAGGCGGGAGGGGCGGGGCCGGGGAGCTGTTTTTT,CASSPSVGGRGGAGELFF
TRBJ1-2,15,.,TRBV27,few,TGTGCCAGCAGTTCCACAACCGGACGGGGCTATGGCTACACCTTC,CASSSTTGRGYGYTF
TRBJ2-7,14,.,TRBV28,.,TGTGCCAGCAGTCCCAGGGGACCCCTTTACGAGCAGTACTTC,CASSPRGPLYEQYF